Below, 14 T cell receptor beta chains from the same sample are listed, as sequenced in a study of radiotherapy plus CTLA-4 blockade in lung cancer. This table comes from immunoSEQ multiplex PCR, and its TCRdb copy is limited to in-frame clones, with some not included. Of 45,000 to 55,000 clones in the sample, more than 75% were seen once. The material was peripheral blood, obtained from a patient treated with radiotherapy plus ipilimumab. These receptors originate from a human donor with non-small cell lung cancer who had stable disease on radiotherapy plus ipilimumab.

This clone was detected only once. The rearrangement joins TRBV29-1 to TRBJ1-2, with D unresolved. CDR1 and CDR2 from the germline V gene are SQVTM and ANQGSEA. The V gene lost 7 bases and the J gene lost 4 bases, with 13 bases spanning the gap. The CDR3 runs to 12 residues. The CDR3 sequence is CSAGLRSYGYTF. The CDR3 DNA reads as TGCAGCGCCGGCCTGCGGAGCTATGGCTACACCTTC.

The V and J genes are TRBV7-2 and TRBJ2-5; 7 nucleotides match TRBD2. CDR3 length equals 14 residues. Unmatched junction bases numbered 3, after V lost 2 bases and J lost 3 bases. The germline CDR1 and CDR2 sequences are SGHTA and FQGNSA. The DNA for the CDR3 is TGTGCCAGCAGCTTAATCCGGGGGGAAGAGACCCAGTACTTC. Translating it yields CASSLIRGEETQYF.

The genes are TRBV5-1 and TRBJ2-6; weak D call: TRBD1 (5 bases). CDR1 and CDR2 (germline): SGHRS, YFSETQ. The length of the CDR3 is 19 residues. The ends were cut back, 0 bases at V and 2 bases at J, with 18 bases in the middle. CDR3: CASSLGRGSASPGANVLTF. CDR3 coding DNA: TGCGCCAGCAGCTTGGGTAGGGGCAGTGCGAGCCCTGGGGCCAACGTCCTGACTTTC.

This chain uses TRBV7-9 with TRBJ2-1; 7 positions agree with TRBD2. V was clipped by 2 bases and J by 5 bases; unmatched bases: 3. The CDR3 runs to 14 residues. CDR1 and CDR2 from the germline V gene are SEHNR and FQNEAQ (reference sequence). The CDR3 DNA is TGTGCCAGCAGCTTAAACCTAGCGGACAATGAGCAGTTCTTC. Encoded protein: CASSLNLADNEQFF.

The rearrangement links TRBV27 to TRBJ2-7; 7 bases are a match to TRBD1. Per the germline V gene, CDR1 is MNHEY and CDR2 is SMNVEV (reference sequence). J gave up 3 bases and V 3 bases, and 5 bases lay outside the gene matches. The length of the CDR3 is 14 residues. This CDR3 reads CASSLRGPYYEQYF. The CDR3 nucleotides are TGTGCCAGCAGTTTGAGGGGGCCCTACTACGAGCAGTACTTC.

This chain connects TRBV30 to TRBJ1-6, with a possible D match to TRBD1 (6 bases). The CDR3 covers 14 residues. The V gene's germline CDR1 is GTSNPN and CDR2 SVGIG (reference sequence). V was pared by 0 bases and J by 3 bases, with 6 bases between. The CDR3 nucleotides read TGTGCCTGGAGTGTACAGGGCTATAATTCACCCCTCCACTTT. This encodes CAWSVQGYNSPLHF.

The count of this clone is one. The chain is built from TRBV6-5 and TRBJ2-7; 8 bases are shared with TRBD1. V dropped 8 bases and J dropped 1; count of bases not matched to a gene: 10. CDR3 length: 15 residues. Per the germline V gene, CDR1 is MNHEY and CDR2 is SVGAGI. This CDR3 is CASSGGQGFSYEQYF. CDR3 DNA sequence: TGTGCCAGCTCTGGAGGACAGGGCTTTTCCTACGAGCAGTACTTC.

The CDR3 region is CASSPPYFQPQHF. For the CDR3, the DNA is TGCGCCAGCAGCCCTCCTTATTTTCAGCCCCAGCATTTT. The rearrangement uses TRBV4-1 and TRBJ1-5; D is uncertain. Deletions cut 4 bases from V and 6 bases from J, with 10 bases between. Germline values: CDR1 MGHRA, CDR2 YSYEKL. CDR3 length: 13 amino acids.

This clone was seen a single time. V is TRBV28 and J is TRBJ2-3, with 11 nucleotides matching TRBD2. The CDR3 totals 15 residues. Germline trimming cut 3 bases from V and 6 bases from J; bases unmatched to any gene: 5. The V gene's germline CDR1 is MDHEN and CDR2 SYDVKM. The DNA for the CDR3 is TGTGCCAGCAGTTTTACTAGCGGGAGTGTGGATACGCAGTATTTT. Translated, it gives CASSFTSGSVDTQYF.

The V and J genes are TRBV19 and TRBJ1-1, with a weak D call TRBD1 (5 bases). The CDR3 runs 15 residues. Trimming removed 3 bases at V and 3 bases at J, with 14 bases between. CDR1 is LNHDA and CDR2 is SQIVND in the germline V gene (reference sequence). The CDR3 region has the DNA TGTGCCAGTAGTATCGGCGCAGGGCCCTACACTGAAGCTTTCTTT. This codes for CASSIGAGPYTEAFF.

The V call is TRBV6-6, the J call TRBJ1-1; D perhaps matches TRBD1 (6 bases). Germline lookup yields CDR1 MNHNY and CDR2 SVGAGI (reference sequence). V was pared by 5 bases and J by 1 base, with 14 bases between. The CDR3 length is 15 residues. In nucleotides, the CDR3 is TGTGCCAGCAGTCTCCCGCGACAGGCGAACACTGAAGCTTTCTTT. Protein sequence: CASSLPRQANTEAFF.

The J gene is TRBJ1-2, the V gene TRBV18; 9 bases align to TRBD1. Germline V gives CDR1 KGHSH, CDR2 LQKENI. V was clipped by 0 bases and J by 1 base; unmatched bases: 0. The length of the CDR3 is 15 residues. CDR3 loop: CASSPPGQGNYGYTF. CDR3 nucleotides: TGTGCCAGCTCACCACCGGGACAGGGTAACTATGGCTACACCTTC.

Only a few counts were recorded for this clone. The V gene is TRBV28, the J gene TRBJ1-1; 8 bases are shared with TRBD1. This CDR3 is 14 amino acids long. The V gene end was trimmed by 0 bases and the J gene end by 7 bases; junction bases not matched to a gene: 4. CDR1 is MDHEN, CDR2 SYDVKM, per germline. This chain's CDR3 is CASSLWGTGFEAFF. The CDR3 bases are TGTGCCAGCAGTTTATGGGGGACAGGATTTGAAGCTTTCTTT. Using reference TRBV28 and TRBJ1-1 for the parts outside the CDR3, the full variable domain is DVKVTQSSRYLVKRTGEKVFLECVQDMDHENMFWYRQDPGLGLRLIYFSYDVKMKEKGDIPEGYSVSREKKERFSLILESASTNQTSMYLCASSLWGTGFEAFFGQGTRLTVV.

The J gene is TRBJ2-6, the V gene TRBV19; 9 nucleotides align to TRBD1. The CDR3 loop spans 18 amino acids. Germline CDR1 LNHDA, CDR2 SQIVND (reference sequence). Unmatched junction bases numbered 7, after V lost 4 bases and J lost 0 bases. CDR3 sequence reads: CASSSHHRGPSGANVLTF. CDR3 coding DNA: TGTGCCAGTAGTAGTCACCACAGGGGGCCCTCTGGGGCCAACGTCCTGACTTTC. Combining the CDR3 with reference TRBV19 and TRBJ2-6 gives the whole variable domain DGGITQSPKYLFRKEGQNVTLSCEQNLNHDAMYWYRQDPGQGLRLIYYSQIVNDFQKGDIAEGYSVSREKKESFPLTVTSAQKNPTAFYLCASSSHHRGPSGANVLTFGAGSRLTVL.